Detailed here is one T cell receptor (beta chain). Its antigen remains unknown. The sample holds other DNA sequences that translate to the same CDR3. The ends were cut back, 1 base at V and 5 bases at J, with 11 bases in the middle. This CDR3 comprises 15 residues. CDR1 SGHTA and CDR2 FQGNSA come from the germline V gene. Treatment meaning: approximately 18 received Ad26.COV2.S at low or high dose, single or two shots; a few received placebo; per-sample allocation not given. Day 63 after the first injection of vaccine or placebo was the sampling time. The table came from immunoSEQ multiplex PCR; TCRdb's copy has only in-frame clones and leaves some out. The profile shows 300,000 to 350,000 clones, 86% of them singletons. These data come from a study of Ad26.COV2.S vaccination and SARS-CoV-2 variants. Study background: Ad26.COV2.S, an intramuscular injection, was given once or twice 56 days apart. General observations from the study: From the TCR breadth and depth analyses, total T cell responses may have been underestimated.

This chain uses TRBV7-2 with TRBJ2-2; tentatively, D is TRBD2 (6 bases). This sequence was found in a person aged 18-65 years who received the Ad26.COV2.S COVID-19 vaccine or a placebo. The sequencing here drew on peripheral blood, taken in a trial of Ad26.COV2.S vaccine versus placebo. The CDR3: CASSLGQGGTGELFF. The CDR3 nucleotides are TGTGCCAGCAGCTTAGGGCAGGGAGGAACCGGGGAGCTGTTTTTT.